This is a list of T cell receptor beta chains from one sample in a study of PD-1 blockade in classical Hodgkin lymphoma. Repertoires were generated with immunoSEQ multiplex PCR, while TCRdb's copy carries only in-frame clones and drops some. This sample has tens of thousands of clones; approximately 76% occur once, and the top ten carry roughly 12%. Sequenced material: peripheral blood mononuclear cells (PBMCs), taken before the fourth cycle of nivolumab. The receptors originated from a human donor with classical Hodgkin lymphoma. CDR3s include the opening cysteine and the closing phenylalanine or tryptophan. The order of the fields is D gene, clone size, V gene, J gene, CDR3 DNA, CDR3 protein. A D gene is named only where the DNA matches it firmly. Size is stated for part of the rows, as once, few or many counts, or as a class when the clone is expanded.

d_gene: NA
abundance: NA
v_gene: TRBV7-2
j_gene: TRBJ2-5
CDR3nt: TGTGCCAGCAGCTTTGGGGGGCAAGAGACCCAGTACTTC
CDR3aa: CASSFGGQETQYF

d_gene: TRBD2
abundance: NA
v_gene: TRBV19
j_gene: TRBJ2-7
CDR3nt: TGTGCCAGTAGTGGGACACTTAAACTAGCGGGAGGGTCCCTTACCTACGAGCAGTACTTC
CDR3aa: CASSGTLKLAGGSLTYEQYF

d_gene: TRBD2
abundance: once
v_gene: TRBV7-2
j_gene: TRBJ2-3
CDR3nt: TGTGCCAGCAGCTTCGGACTAGCGATAAATACGCAGTATTTT
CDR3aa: CASSFGLAINTQYF

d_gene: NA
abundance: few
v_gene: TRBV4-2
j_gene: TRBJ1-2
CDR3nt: TGTGCCAGCAGCCCTATTGCAGGCATACGCTACACCTTC
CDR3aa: CASSPIAGIRYTF

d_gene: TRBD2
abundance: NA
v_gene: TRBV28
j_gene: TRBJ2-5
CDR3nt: TGTGCCAGCAGTCCCACTAGCGGGAGTGAGACCCAGTACTTC
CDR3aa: CASSPTSGSETQYF

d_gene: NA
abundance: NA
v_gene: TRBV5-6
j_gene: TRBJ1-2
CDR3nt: TGTGCCAGCAGCGACGACAGAAACTATGGCTACACCTTC
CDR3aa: CASSDDRNYGYTF

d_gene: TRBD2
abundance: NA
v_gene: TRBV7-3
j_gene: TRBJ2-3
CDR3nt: TGTGCCAGCTCGAAAGGGTCTAGCGGGAGGGGCACAGATACGCAGTATTTT
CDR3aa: CASSKGSSGRGTDTQYF

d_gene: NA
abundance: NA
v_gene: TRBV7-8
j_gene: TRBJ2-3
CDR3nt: TGTGCCAGCAGCTTGTTTTCCTCCGCCCCCACAGATACGCAGTATTTT
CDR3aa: CASSLFSSAPTDTQYF

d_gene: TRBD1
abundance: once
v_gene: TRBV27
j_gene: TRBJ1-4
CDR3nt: TGTGCCAGCAGTTTGGGGGACAGGGCGTCTGAAAAACTGTTTTTT
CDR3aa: CASSLGDRASEKLFF

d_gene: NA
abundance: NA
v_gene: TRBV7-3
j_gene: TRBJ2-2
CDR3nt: TGTGCCAGCAGCTCTAGCCGGGACATTTGGGACACCGGGGAGCTGTTTTTT
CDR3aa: CASSSSRDIWDTGELFF

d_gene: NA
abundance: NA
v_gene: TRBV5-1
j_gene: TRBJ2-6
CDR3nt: TGCGCCAGCAGCTCAGGTGACTCTGGGGCCAACGTCCTGACTTTC
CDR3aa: CASSSGDSGANVLTF

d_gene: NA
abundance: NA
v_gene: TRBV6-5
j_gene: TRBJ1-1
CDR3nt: TGTGCCAGCAGTTATCCCGGAAAGATGAACACTGAAGCTTTCTTT
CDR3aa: CASSYPGKMNTEAFF

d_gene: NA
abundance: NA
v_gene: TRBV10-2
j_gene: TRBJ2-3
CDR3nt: TGCGCCAGCAGTCGACTAGTAGGTACAGATACGCAGTATTTT
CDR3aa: CASSRLVGTDTQYF

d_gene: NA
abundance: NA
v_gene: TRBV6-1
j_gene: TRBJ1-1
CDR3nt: TGTGCCAGCAGTGATCAGGGGAACACTGAAGCTTTCTTT
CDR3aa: CASSDQGNTEAFF

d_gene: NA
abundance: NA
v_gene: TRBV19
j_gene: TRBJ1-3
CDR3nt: TGTGCCAGTGGAGGAGCCCGATTTTACTCTGGAAACACCATATATTTT
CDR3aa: CASGGARFYSGNTIYF